Here is one T cell receptor (beta chain) with its context. Sample treatment: over 15 received Ad26.COV2.S at low or high dose, single or two shots; roughly five received placebo; per-sample allocation not given. Repertoires come from day 63 after the first vaccine or placebo injection. The method was immunoSEQ multiplex PCR; TCRdb's version includes in-frame clones alone and lacks a portion of them. The table shows approximately 360,000 clones, with roughly 85% occurring only once. The entry originates in a study of Ad26.COV2.S vaccination and SARS-CoV-2 variants. Germline V gives CDR1 KGHSH, CDR2 LQKENI. V was trimmed by 2 bases and J by 1 base, leaving 8 bases between them. The CDR3 contains 14 residues.

J is TRBJ1-2 and V is TRBV18; D might be TRBD1 (5 bases). The receptor's source is a person aged 18 to 59 who received the Ad26.COV2.S COVID-19 vaccine or a placebo. The sequenced sample was peripheral blood, obtained in a trial of Ad26.COV2.S vaccine versus placebo. DNA of the CDR3: TGTGCCAGCTCACCAGGGGGGAGTAACTATGGCTACACCTTC. Its protein product is CASSPGGSNYGYTF.